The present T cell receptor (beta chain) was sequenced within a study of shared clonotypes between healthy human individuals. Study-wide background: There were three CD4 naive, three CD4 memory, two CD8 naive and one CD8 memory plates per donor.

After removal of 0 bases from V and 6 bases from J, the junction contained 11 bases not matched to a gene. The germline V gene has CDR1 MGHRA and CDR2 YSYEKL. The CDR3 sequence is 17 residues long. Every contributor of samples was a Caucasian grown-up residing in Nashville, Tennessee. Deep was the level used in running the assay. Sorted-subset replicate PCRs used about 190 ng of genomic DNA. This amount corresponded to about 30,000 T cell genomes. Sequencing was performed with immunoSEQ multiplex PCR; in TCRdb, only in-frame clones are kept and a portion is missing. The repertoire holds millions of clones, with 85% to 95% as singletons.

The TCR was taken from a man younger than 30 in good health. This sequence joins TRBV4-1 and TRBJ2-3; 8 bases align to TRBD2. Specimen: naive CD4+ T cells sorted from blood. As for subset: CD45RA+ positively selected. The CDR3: CASSQENERGGWDTQYF. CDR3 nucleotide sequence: TGCGCCAGCAGCCAAGAAAACGAACGGGGGGGCTGGGATACGCAGTATTTT.